The 31 T cell receptor beta chains reported below all come from one sample, sequenced in a study of T cells in Graves' hyperthyroidism and ophthalmopathy. RNA transcripts provided the source from which TCR beta CDR3 regions were amplified. An initial round of RT-PCR targeting the TCR CDR3 relied on the HTBI primer set. TCRdb called the multiplex PCR reads again in MiXCR, with one record for every CDR3 protein. The sample has 250,000 to 300,000 distinct CDR3 sequences, approximately 18% seen once; the top ten hold about two fifths. The sequencing sample was made of blood. Receptor source: a man aged 50 to 60 with Graves' ophthalmopathy.

J is TRBJ2-5 and V is TRBV10-3; 10 bases line up with TRBD2. The germline CDR1 and CDR2 sequences are ENHRY and SYGVKD. The length of the CDR3 is 15 residues. V lost 6 bases to trimming and J lost 1 base; unmatched junction nucleotides: 5. The CDR3 nucleotides read TGTGCCATCAGAGGGACTAGCGTTTTCCAAGAGACCCAGTACTTC. Translated: CAIRGTSVFQETQYF.

This clonotype was recorded many times. V is TRBV3-1 and J is TRBJ1-5; D remains unclear. Germline V lookup: CDR1 LGHDT, CDR2 YNNKEL (reference sequence). Trimming shortened V by 1 base and J by 3 bases, and 13 bases separated the two germline ends. CDR3 length equals 16 residues. The CDR3 DNA reads as TGTGCCAGCAGCCAAGCTGGCGGAGACAACAATCAGCCCCAGCATTTT. Translating gives CASSQAGGDNNQPQHF.

In this sample, this clonotype turned up a few times. The chain recombines TRBV20-1 with TRBJ2-7, with 8 bases matching TRBD2. J lost 1 base, V lost 6 bases, and 14 bases had no gene match. The CDR3 is 16 amino acids. Looked up from germline, CDR1 is DFQATT and CDR2 is SNEGSKA (reference sequence). The CDR3 protein is CSATPIAGSFSYEQYF. In DNA form, the CDR3 reads TGCAGTGCCACACCCATAGCGGGAAGCTTTTCCTACGAGCAGTACTTC.

This clonotype was seen at least ten times. V is TRBV7-9 and J is TRBJ2-5; 10 bases are a match to TRBD2. J gave up 5 bases and V 6 bases, and 15 bases lay outside the gene matches. The CDR3 is made up of 17 amino acids. CDR1 is SEHNR, CDR2 FQNEAQ, per germline (reference sequence). This chain's CDR3 is CASRPHRTLAGVETQYF. CDR3 DNA sequence: TGTGCCAGCAGGCCCCACCGTACCCTAGCGGGAGTGGAGACCCAGTACTTC.

This clonotype was seen repeatedly, ten times or more. The CDR3 DNA reads TGTGCCAGCACAAAGAGGGATTTCGAAAAACTGTTTTTT. Translating it yields CASTKRDFEKLFF. The chain couples TRBV28 to TRBJ1-4, with unresolved D. Deletions cut 7 bases from V and 8 bases from J, with 14 bases between. The CDR3 is made up of 13 amino acids. Per the germline V gene, CDR1 is MDHEN and CDR2 is SYDVKM.

This clonotype was seen ten or more times. J is TRBJ1-5 and V is TRBV2, with no clear D. The CDR3 is made up of 17 amino acids. Trimming left V 5 bases short and J 5 bases short, with 22 bases between. CDR1 is SNHLY, CDR2 FYNNEI, per germline. CDR3 amino acids: CASSTDNNHRNHQPQHF. CDR3 nucleotide sequence: TGTGCCAGCAGTACAGATAACAATCACAGAAATCATCAGCCCCAGCATTTT.

This clonotype appeared a few times. The chain is built from TRBV29-1 and TRBJ1-1, with TRBD1 matching 8 bases. The V gene's germline CDR1 is SQVTM and CDR2 ANQGSEA. Trimming removed 5 bases from V and 3 bases from J; junction bases left unmatched: 11. This CDR3 spans 15 amino acids. The CDR3 coding sequence is TGCAGCGTTCCCCCTCTAACAGGGGGGCACACTGAAGCTTTCTTT. Its translation is CSVPPLTGGHTEAFF.

There are many counts of this clonotype. The chain has TRBV20-1 and TRBJ2-7; 7 bases agree with TRBD1. CDR1 and CDR2 from the germline V gene are DFQATT and SNEGSKA (reference sequence). CDR3 length: 14 residues. V lost 6 bases and J lost 2; bases outside the gene matches: 10. The CDR3 protein is CSAHPGTETYEQYF. As DNA, the CDR3 is TGCAGTGCCCACCCCGGGACAGAAACCTACGAGCAGTACTTC.

The gene calls are TRBV11-3 and TRBJ2-2, with 10 nucleotides matching TRBD2. The junction had 15 bases not matched to a gene; V was cut back by 5 bases and J by 0 bases. This CDR3 has 20 amino acids. Per germline, CDR1 SGHNT and CDR2 YENEEA. The CDR3 loop reads CASSKKSPTSGRTNTGELFF. In nucleotides, the CDR3 is TGTGCCAGCAGCAAAAAGAGCCCGACTAGCGGGCGCACGAACACCGGGGAGCTGTTTTTT. Complete variable domain (other parts from reference TRBV11-3 and TRBJ2-2): EAGVVQSPRYKIIEKKQPVAFWCNPISGHNTLYWYLQNLGQGPELLIRYENEEAVDDSQLPKDRFSAERLKGVDSTLKIQPAELGDSAVYLCASSKKSPTSGRTNTGELFFGEGSRLTVL.

There are many counts of this clonotype. This chain links TRBV30 with TRBJ2-1; D unclear. Germline CDR1 is GTSNPN and CDR2 is SVGIG (reference sequence). The CDR3 loop spans 15 amino acids. V was shortened by 0 bases and J by 8 bases, with 17 bases between the two germline ends. The CDR3 region has the DNA TGTGCCTGGAGTGTACCCTCCTATAGTGGAGATGAGCAGTTCTTC. Amino acid sequence: CAWSVPSYSGDEQFF.

This clonotype showed up many times. The rearrangement links TRBV12-3 or TRBV12-4 to TRBJ1-1; TRBD1 matches at 7 bases. V was clipped by 6 bases and J by 4 bases; unmatched bases: 11. This CDR3 has 15 residues. The CDR3 here is CASRGQGDRSTEAFF. The CDR3 DNA reads as TGTGCCAGCAGGGGTCAGGGGGATAGGAGCACTGAAGCTTTCTTT.

This clonotype was seen at least ten times. The chain's CDR3 is CSAQGGPEQYF. The CDR3 bases are TGCAGTGCCCAGGGGGGGCCCGAGCAGTACTTC. This chain uses TRBV20-1 with TRBJ2-7, with D perhaps assigned TRBD1 or TRBD2 (7 bases each). Between the trimmed V and J ends, which lost 6 bases and 6 bases, there was a span of 12 bases. Looked up from germline, CDR1 is DFQATT and CDR2 is SNEGSKA (reference sequence). The CDR3 runs 11 residues.

In its sample, this clonotype was seen many times. V usage is TRBV27 and J usage is TRBJ2-3; 8 bases fit TRBD1. Germline assignment: CDR1 MNHEY and CDR2 SMNVEV (reference sequence). V lost 6 bases to trimming and J lost 2 bases; unmatched junction nucleotides: 19. The CDR3 runs 19 residues. In DNA, the CDR3 is TGTGCCAGCAGCACCTTGACCCCGGCGGGACAGGCCCTCACAGATACGCAGTATTTT. It translates to CASSTLTPAGQALTDTQYF.

This chain joins TRBV20-1 and TRBJ1-3; 7 bases are a match to TRBD1. The ends lost 6 bases at V and 2 bases at J; junction bases unmatched: 7. The germline V gene has CDR1 DFQATT and CDR2 SNEGSKA (reference sequence). The CDR3 has 14 amino acids. The CDR3 spells CSASTGDPGNTIYF. The CDR3 DNA reads TGCAGTGCCAGCACAGGGGACCCTGGAAACACCATATATTTT.

This clonotype was observed many times. This chain joins TRBV19 and TRBJ1-1, with no clear D. This CDR3 has 12 amino acids. V dropped 5 bases and J dropped 5 bases, with 9 bases sitting between them. The germline V gene has CDR1 LNHDA and CDR2 SQIVND (reference sequence). The CDR3: CASSRPGTEAFF. CDR3 in DNA: TGTGCCAGTAGTCGACCCGGGACTGAAGCTTTCTTT.

This chain links TRBV27 with TRBJ2-1, with 10 positions matching TRBD1. This CDR3 is 13 amino acids long. Trimming removed 2 bases from V and 12 bases from J; junction bases left unmatched: 4. Germline CDR1 reads MNHEY; CDR2 reads SMNVEV (reference sequence). The CDR3 DNA reads as TGTGCCAGCAGTTTACCAGGGACAGGGGTGCAGTTCTTC. Encoded protein: CASSLPGTGVQFF.

This clonotype was observed a handful of times. V and J are TRBV2 and TRBJ2-1; D might be TRBD2 (5 bases). The CDR3 extends over 13 amino acids. The germline gives CDR1 SNHLY, CDR2 FYNNEI. Trimming shortened V by 8 bases and J by 14 bases, and 22 bases separated the two germline ends. The DNA of the CDR3 is TGTGCCAGCGGAGCGGATTCGAGGGAAAGGGAGTTCTTC. Encoded protein: CASGADSREREFF.

This chain uses TRBV2 with TRBJ1-4; D gene ambiguous. The germline CDR1 and CDR2 sequences are SNHLY and FYNNEI. CDR3 length equals 14 residues. The germline V and J ends were trimmed by 7 bases and 6 bases, with 15 bases remaining between them. The CDR3 nucleotides are TGTGCCAGCACGTCCCCAGGATTCGATGAAAAACTGTTTTTT. This translates into CASTSPGFDEKLFF.

The rearrangement uses TRBV6-1 and TRBJ2-5; 7 bases fit TRBD2. J gave up 2 bases and V 7 bases, and 10 bases lay outside the gene matches. Germline V lookup: CDR1 MNHNS, CDR2 SASEGT. This CDR3 contains 15 residues. CDR3 in amino acids: CASTHSGGSQETQYF. In DNA, the CDR3 is TGTGCCAGCACCCACTCTGGCGGGAGTCAAGAGACCCAGTACTTC.

The gene calls are TRBV28 and TRBJ1-1; 8 positions match TRBD1. Trimming took 5 bases from V and 3 from J; bases not matched to a gene: 8. Germline V gene data show CDR1 as MDHEN and CDR2 as SYDVKM. The CDR3 spans 15 residues. The CDR3 protein is CASSIYSDRDTEAFF. In DNA form, the CDR3 reads TGTGCCAGCAGTATTTACTCGGACAGGGACACTGAAGCTTTCTTT.

V usage is TRBV4-2 and J usage is TRBJ2-3, with 8 positions matching TRBD2. Germline-derived CDR1 and CDR2 are LGHNA and YNFKEQ. The CDR3 covers 17 residues. J gave up 4 bases and V 0 bases, and 9 bases lay outside the gene matches. This chain's CDR3 is CASSQDIPGGLADTQYF. CDR3 coding DNA: TGTGCCAGCAGCCAAGATATCCCGGGAGGGTTGGCAGATACGCAGTATTTT.

This sequence joins TRBV28 and TRBJ1-2, with 7 bases fitting TRBD1. V trimming: 2 bases; J trimming: 4 bases; junction bases outside the gene matches: 7. CDR1 is MDHEN, CDR2 SYDVKM, per germline. The CDR3 sequence is 15 residues long. The CDR3 sequence: CASSLADRRLYGYTF. CDR3 sequence (DNA): TGTGCCAGCAGTTTAGCGGACAGGCGACTCTATGGCTACACCTTC.

The genes are TRBV7-3 and TRBJ2-2, with D maybe TRBD2 (7 bases). The CDR3 totals 16 residues. Per the germline V gene, CDR1 is SGHTA and CDR2 is FQGTGA. V lost 5 bases to trimming and J lost 9 bases, with 22 bases between them. The CDR3: CASSPRGGLRTRELFF. The CDR3 nucleotides read TGTGCCAGCAGCCCAAGGGGGGGGCTTAGGACCAGGGAGCTGTTTTTT.

The sample holds many counts of this clonotype. This sequence joins TRBV11-2 and TRBJ2-3, with D possibly being TRBD1 (6 bases). The CDR3 spans 14 residues. The germline V gene has CDR1 SGHAT and CDR2 FQNNGV. The germline V and J ends were trimmed by 8 bases and 5 bases, with 17 bases remaining between them. The CDR3 is CASFQWGHGDTQYF. CDR3 in DNA: TGTGCCAGCTTTCAGTGGGGACATGGAGATACGCAGTATTTT.

This chain connects TRBV6-1 to TRBJ2-7; possible D gene TRBD2, 7 bases. CDR1 and CDR2 (germline): MNHNS, SASEGT. There are 11 residues in the CDR3. Trimming left V 6 bases short and J 7 bases short, with 10 bases between. CDR3 DNA sequence: TGTGCCAGCAGGGGGGGGGCGGAGCAGTACTTC. It is translated as CASRGGAEQYF.

This rearrangement joins TRBV12-3 or TRBV12-4 to TRBJ2-7; D might be TRBD2 (5 bases). The CDR3 runs 17 residues. Trimming stripped 6 bases from V and 0 bases from J, with 21 bases between. The CDR3 sequence: CASSHAGVRSSSYEQYF. The CDR3 nucleotides read TGTGCCAGCAGCCATGCCGGGGTTAGATCTAGCTCCTACGAGCAGTACTTC.

This clonotype showed up just a few times. This rearrangement joins TRBV29-1 to TRBJ2-7; the match to TRBD1 covers 9 bases. V gave up 8 bases and J gave up 0 bases; unmatched junction bases: 11. Germline V gene data show CDR1 as SQVTM and CDR2 as ANQGSEA. The CDR3 is 15 amino acids. In nucleotides, the CDR3 is TGCAGCAACCGGGACAGGGTTACGTTCTCCTACGAGCAGTACTTC. Its translation is CSNRDRVTFSYEQYF.

The chain joins TRBV5-8 to TRBJ2-1; 7 nucleotides agree with TRBD1. The CDR3 length is 15 residues. The ends lost 4 bases at V and 4 bases at J; junction bases unmatched: 8. Looked up from germline, CDR1 is SGHTS and CDR2 is YDEGEE. This CDR3 is CASSLRDREYNEQFF. The CDR3 DNA reads TGTGCCAGCAGCCTCCGGGACAGAGAGTACAATGAGCAGTTCTTC. Combining the CDR3 with reference TRBV5-8 and TRBJ2-1 gives the whole variable domain EAGVTQSPTHLIKTRGQQATLRCSPISGHTSVYWYQQALGLGLQFLLWYDEGEERNRGNFPPRFSGRQFPNYSSELNVNALELEDSALYLCASSLRDREYNEQFFGPGTRLTVL.

This clonotype was seen only a few times. The rearrangement uses TRBV11-2 and TRBJ1-3; unclear D gene. The CDR3 loop spans 16 amino acids. CDR1 is SGHAT and CDR2 is FQNNGV in the germline V gene. Trimming shortened V by 2 bases and J by 2 bases, and 13 bases separated the two germline ends. Here the CDR3 DNA reads TGTGCCAGCAGCTTAATGTCGGCGAGGACTGGAAACACCATATATTTT. Protein sequence: CASSLMSARTGNTIYF.

The chain carries TRBV24-1 and TRBJ2-3, with TRBD1 matching over 9 bases. The V and J ends lost 4 bases and 5 bases, in that order; junction bases with no gene match: 6. The germline V gene has CDR1 KGHDR and CDR2 SFDVKD. The CDR3 sequence is 15 residues long. CDR3 sequence: CATSDRGQGRDTQYF. DNA of the CDR3: TGTGCCACCAGTGACCGAGGACAGGGGAGAGATACGCAGTATTTT.

This clonotype was observed a few times. CDR3 DNA: TGTGCCACCAGCAGAGGGGTAGCTGATTACGAGCAGTACTTC. Its protein product is CATSRGVADYEQYF. This chain links TRBV15 with TRBJ2-7; D uncertain. The germline V and J ends were trimmed by 1 base and 4 bases, with 11 bases remaining between them. The CDR3 sequence is 14 residues long. Germline V gene lookup returns CDR1 LNHNV and CDR2 YYDKDF (reference sequence).